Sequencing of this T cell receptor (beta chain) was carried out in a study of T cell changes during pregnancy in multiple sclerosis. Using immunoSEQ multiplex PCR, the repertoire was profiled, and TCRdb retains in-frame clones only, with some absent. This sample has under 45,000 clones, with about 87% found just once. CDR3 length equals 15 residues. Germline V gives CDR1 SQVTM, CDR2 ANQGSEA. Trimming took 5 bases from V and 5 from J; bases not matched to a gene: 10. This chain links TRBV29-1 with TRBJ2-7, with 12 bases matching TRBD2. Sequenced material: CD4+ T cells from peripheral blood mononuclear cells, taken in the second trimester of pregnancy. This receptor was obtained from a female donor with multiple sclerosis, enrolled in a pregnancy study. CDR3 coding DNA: TGCAGCGTTAGGTGGGGGGGACTAGCGGGCAACGAGCAGTACTTC. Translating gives CSVRWGGLAGNEQYF.